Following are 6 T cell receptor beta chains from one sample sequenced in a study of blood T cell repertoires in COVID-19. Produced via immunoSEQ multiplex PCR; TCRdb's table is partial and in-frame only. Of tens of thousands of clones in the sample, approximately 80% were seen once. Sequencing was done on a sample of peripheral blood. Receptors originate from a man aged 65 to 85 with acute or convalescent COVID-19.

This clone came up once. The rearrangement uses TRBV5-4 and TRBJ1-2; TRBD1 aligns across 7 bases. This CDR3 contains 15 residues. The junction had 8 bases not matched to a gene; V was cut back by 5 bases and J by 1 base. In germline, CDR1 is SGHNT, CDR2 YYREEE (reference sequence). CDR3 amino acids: CASRTGASVNYGYTF. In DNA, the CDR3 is TGTGCCAGCAGAACAGGGGCGTCAGTTAACTATGGCTACACCTTC.

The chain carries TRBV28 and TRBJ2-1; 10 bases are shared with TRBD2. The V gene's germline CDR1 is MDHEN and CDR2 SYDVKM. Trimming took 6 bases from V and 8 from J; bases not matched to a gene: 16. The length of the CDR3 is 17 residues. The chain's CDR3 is CASSHPLLAGEDDEQFF. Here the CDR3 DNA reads TGTGCCAGCAGCCACCCTCTTCTAGCGGGAGAAGACGATGAGCAGTTCTTC.

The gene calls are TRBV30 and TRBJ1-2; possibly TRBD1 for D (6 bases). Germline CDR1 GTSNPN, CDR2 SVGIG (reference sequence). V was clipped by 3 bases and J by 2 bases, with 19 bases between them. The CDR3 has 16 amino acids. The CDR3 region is CAWRQQGGAANYGYTF. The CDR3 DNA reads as TGTGCCTGGAGACAACAAGGGGGGGCGGCGAACTATGGCTACACCTTC.

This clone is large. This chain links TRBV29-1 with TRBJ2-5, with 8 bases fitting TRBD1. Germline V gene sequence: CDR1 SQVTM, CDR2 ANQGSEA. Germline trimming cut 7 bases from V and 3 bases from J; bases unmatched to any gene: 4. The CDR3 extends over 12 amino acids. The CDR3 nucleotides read TGCAGCGCAACAGGGGGTAAAGAGACCCAGTACTTC. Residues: CSATGGKETQYF.

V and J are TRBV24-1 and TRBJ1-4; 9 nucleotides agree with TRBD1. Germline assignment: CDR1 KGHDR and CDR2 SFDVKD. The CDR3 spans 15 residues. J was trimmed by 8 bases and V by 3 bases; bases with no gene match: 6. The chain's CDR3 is CATSDPRTGDEKLFF. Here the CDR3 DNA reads TGTGCCACCAGTGATCCCCGGACAGGGGACGAAAAACTGTTTTTT.

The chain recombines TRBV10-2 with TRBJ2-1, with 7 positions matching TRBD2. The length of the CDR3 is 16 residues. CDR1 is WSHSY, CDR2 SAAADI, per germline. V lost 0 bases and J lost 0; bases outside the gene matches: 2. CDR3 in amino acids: CASSESGGSSYNEQFF. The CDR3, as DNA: TGCGCCAGCAGTGAGTCAGGCGGGAGCTCCTACAATGAGCAGTTCTTC.